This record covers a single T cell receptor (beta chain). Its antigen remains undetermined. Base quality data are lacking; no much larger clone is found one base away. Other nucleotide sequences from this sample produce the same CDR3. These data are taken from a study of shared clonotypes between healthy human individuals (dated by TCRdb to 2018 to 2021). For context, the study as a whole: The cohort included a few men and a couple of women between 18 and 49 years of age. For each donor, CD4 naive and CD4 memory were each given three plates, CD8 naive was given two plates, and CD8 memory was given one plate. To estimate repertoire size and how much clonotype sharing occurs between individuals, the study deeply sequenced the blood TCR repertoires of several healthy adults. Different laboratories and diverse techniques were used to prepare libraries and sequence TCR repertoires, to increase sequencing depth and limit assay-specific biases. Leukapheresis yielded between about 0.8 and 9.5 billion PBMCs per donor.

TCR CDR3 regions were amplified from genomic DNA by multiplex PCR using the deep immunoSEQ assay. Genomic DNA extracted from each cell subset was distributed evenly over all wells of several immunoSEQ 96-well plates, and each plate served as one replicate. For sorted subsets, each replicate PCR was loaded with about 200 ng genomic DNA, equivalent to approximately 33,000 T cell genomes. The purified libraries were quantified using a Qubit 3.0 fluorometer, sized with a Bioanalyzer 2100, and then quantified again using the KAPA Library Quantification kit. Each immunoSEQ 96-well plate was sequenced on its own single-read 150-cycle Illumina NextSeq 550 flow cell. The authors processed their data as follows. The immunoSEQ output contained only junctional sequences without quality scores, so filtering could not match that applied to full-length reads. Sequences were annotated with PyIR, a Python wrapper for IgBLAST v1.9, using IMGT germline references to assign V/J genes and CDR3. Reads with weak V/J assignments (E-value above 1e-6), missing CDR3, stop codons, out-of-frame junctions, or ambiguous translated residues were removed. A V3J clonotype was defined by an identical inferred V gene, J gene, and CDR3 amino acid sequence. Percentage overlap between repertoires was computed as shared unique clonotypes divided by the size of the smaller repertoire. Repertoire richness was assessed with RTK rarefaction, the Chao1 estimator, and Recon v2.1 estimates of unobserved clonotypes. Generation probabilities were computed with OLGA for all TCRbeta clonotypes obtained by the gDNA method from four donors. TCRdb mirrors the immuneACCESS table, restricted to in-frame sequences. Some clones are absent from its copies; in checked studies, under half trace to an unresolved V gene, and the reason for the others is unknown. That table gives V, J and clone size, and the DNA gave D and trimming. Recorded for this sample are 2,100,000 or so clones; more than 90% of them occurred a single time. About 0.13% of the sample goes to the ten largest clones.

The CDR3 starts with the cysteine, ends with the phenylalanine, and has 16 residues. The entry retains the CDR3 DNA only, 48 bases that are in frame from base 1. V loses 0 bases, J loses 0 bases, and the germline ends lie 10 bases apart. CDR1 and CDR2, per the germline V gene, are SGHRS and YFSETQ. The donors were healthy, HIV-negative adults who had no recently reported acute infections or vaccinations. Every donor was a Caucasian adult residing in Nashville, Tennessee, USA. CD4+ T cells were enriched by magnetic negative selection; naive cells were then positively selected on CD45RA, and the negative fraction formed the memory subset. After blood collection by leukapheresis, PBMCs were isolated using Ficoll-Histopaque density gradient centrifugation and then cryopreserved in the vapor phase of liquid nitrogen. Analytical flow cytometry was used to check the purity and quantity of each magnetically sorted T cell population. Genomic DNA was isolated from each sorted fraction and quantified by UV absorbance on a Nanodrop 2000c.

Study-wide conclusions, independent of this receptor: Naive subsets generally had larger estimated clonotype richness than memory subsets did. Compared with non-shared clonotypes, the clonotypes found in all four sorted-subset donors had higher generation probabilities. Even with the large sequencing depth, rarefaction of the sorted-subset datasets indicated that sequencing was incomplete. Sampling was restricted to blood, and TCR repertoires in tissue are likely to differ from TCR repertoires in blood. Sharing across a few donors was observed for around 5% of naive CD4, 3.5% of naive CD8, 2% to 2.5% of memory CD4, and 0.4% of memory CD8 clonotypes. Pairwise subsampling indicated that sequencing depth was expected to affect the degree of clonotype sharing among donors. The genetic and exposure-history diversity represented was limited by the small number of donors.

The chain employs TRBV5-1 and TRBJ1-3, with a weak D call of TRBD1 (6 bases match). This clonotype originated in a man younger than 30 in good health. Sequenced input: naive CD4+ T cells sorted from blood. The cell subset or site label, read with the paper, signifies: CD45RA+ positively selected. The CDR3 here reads CASSLAGGSSGNTIYF. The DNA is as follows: TGCGCCAGCAGCTTGGCGGGGGGCTCCTCTGGAAACACCATATATTTT. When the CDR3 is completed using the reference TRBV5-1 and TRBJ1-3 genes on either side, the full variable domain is KAGVTQTPRYLIKTRGQQVTLSCSPISGHRSVSWYQQTPGQGLQFLFEYFSETQRNKGNFPGRFSGRQFSNSRSEMNVSTLELGDSALYLCASSLAGGSSGNTIYFGEGSWLTVV.